This paragraph reports one T cell receptor beta chain. This sample is drawn from a study of blood T cell repertoires in COVID-19. TCRdb's copy holds only in-frame clones and misses some; the assay was immunoSEQ multiplex PCR. The table shows 90,000 to 140,000 clones, with roughly 80% occurring only once. The CDR3 covers 14 residues. Trimming took 0 bases from V and 5 from J; bases not matched to a gene: 3. Per the germline V gene, CDR1 is SGHTA and CDR2 is FQGNSA. The origin of this receptor is a woman in her 70s with acute or convalescent COVID-19. Specimen: peripheral blood. V usage is TRBV7-2 and J usage is TRBJ2-5, with TRBD2 identical over 7 bases. The CDR3 protein is CASSLAWGGETQYF. The CDR3 coding sequence is TGTGCCAGCAGCTTAGCGTGGGGGGGGGAGACCCAGTACTTC.